This TCR beta chain was captured by sequencing in a study of vaccination and CD4 T cells after COVID-19. The overall study: Sampling that followed vaccination took place a median about 75 days after dose two, within a range of 14 to 241. Overlapping SARS-CoV-2, HCoV-NL63, HCoV-OC43 and HCoV-229E spike peptides stimulated the cells.

The CDR3 runs 12 residues. The germline gives CDR1 DFQATT, CDR2 SNEGSKA (reference sequence). V lost 2 bases and J lost 5, with 9 bases in between. This clonotype was seen once. Its antigen is undetermined. Noted treatment: approximately nine-day PBMC culture with coronavirus spike peptide pools or control peptides (ViraFEST assay). After expanding antigen-specific T cells with peptide pools, ViraFEST sequenced their TCRs. Sequencing of DNA taken from cultured CD4+ T cells relied on the Oncomine TCR Beta short-read assay. TCRdb reanalysed the PCR reads using MiXCR and keeps one entry per CDR3 protein. The sample lists more than 10,000 distinct CDR3 sequences, 35% to 45% occurring once.

The source is a human donor with COVID-19. The rearrangement joins TRBV20-1 to TRBJ2-5; D unclear. Sequencing was carried out using cultured CD4+ T cells from blood. CDR3 DNA sequence: TGCAGTGCTAGAATCCGGGCGGAGACCCAGTACTTC. It codes for CSARIRAETQYF.